These 17 T cell receptor beta chains came from one sample sequenced in a study of T cells in Graves' hyperthyroidism and ophthalmopathy. RNA transcripts provided the source from which TCR beta CDR3 regions were amplified. The HTBI set primed first-round TCR CDR3 RT-PCR. TCRdb ran MiXCR on the multiplex PCR reads and lists one entry per CDR3 protein. This sample carries 250,000 to 400,000 distinct CDR3 sequences, around 13% of them seen once, and the ten largest clones take approximately 35%. Sequencing used blood. The receptors shown here come from a woman between 35 and 50 years old with Graves' ophthalmopathy.

Concerning this clonotype: This may come from a read error, since a much larger clone is one base off. This sequence joins TRBV7-9 and TRBJ1-4; D remains unclear. Trimming took 4 bases from V and 2 from J, leaving 8 bases between them. Germline-derived CDR1 and CDR2 are SEHNR and FQNEAQ (reference sequence). The CDR3 is made up of 14 amino acids. The CDR3 bases are TGTGCCAGCAGCTCAGAGGTCACTAATGAAAAACTGTTTTTT. Translating it yields CASSSEVTNEKLFF.

There are many counts of this clonotype. The chain combines TRBV12-3 or TRBV12-4 with TRBJ2-1, with TRBD2 identical over 10 bases. V shed 6 bases, J shed 12 bases, and the junction held 14 bases outside the gene matches. The CDR3 length is 15 residues. CDR3 in amino acids: CASSLASGGLGGQFF. CDR3 bases: TGTGCCAGCAGCCTAGCTAGCGGGGGACTTGGGGGGCAGTTCTTC.

CDR3 nucleotides: TGTGCCAGCCGGGATTGGTCCGTCCTGACTTTC. It yields the protein CASRDWSVLTF. The rearrangement links TRBV12-3 or TRBV12-4 to TRBJ2-6, with D maybe TRBD2 (5 bases). The V gene lost 8 bases and the J gene lost 12 bases, with 11 bases spanning the gap. The CDR3 has 11 residues.

This clonotype was seen many times. This chain links TRBV6-1 with TRBJ1-2; a possible D gene is TRBD1 (6 bases). The germline V gene encodes CDR1 MNHNS and CDR2 SASEGT. CDR3 length equals 12 residues. V lost 6 bases to trimming and J lost 8 bases, with 13 bases between them. The CDR3 nucleotides are TGTGCCAGCAGAGGACAGTTGGCAGGCTACACCTTC. It codes for CASRGQLAGYTF.

This clonotype has a count of ten or more. The chain employs TRBV3-1 and TRBJ1-1; D remains ambiguous. The CDR3 consists of 13 residues. Germline V lookup: CDR1 LGHDT, CDR2 YNNKEL (reference sequence). V was pared by 0 bases and J by 9 bases, with 11 bases between. The CDR3: CASSQDNSWKAFF. CDR3 coding DNA: TGTGCCAGCAGCCAAGATAACAGCTGGAAAGCTTTCTTT.

The V and J genes are TRBV19 and TRBJ2-5, with 11 bases fitting TRBD2. Germline V lookup: CDR1 LNHDA, CDR2 SQIVND (reference sequence). The CDR3 contains 17 residues. Unmatched junction bases numbered 10, after V lost 6 bases and J lost 1 base. Here the CDR3 DNA reads TGTGCCAGTAGCACACGATCTAGCGGGGGGCCCCAAGAGACCCAGTACTTC. It yields the protein CASSTRSSGGPQETQYF.

This chain joins TRBV3-1 and TRBJ2-1, with 13 bases matching TRBD2. V lost 7 bases, J lost 5 bases, and 8 bases stayed unmatched. From germline, CDR1 is LGHDT and CDR2 YNNKEL (reference sequence). The CDR3 totals 16 residues. Here the CDR3 reads CASIPIGTSGNNEQFF. The CDR3 nucleotides are TGTGCCAGCATACCTATAGGGACTAGCGGGAACAATGAGCAGTTCTTC.

This clonotype came up a few times. The V call is TRBV7-6, the J call TRBJ2-2; a possible D gene is TRBD1 (5 bases). The CDR3 has 15 amino acids. V was trimmed by 1 base and J by 4 bases, leaving 10 bases between them. Germline assignment: CDR1 SGHVS and CDR2 FNYEAQ. The CDR3 DNA follows: TGTGCCAGCAGCTTAGGTTCCAGGGCCACCGGGGAGCTGTTTTTT. Its protein is CASSLGSRATGELFF. Full variable domain (remainder filled in from reference TRBV7-6 and TRBJ2-2): GAGVSQSPRYKVTKRGQDVALRCDPISGHVSLYWYRQALGQGPEFLTYFNYEAQQDKSGLPNDRFSAERPEGSISTLTIQRTEQRDSAMYRCASSLGSRATGELFFGEGSRLTVL.

This chain uses TRBV3-1 with TRBJ2-1; D may be TRBD1 (5 bases). The germline V gene encodes CDR1 LGHDT and CDR2 YNNKEL (reference sequence). The V gene lost 1 base and the J gene lost 2 bases, with 12 bases spanning the gap. The CDR3 loop spans 16 amino acids. CDR3 region: CASSQAGAGTYNEQFF. The CDR3 DNA follows: TGTGCCAGCAGCCAAGCCGGCGCAGGGACCTACAATGAGCAGTTCTTC.

This clonotype was found many times. V usage is TRBV12-3 or TRBV12-4 and J usage is TRBJ1-1, with D unclear. CDR3 length: 13 residues. The V and J ends lost 1 base and 2 bases respectively, with 5 bases between them. The DNA for the CDR3 is TGTGCCAGCAGTTTAGGGGAAAACACTGAAGCTTTCTTT. Its translation is CASSLGENTEAFF.

In this sample, this clonotype turned up many times. Written as DNA, the CDR3 is TGTGCCAGCAGTTTAAGAGCGAACACTGAAGCTTTCTTT. It yields the protein CASSLRANTEAFF. The chain is built from TRBV12-3 or TRBV12-4 and TRBJ1-1; D unclear. Trimming removed 2 bases at V and 1 base at J, with 5 bases between. The CDR3 extends over 13 amino acids.

The chain joins TRBV7-9 to TRBJ1-6, with no clear D. Trimming shortened V by 6 bases and J by 8 bases, and 14 bases separated the two germline ends. The germline gives CDR1 SEHNR, CDR2 FQNEAQ (reference sequence). The CDR3 extends over 14 amino acids. For the CDR3, the DNA is TGTGCCAGCAGACACCTCGCAAGGGATTCACCCCTCCACTTT. Translation: CASRHLARDSPLHF.

This clonotype occurred many times. The V and J genes are TRBV10-1 and TRBJ2-2, with a possible D match to TRBD1 (6 bases). The CDR3 length is 16 residues. Deletions cut 3 bases from V and 1 base from J, with 12 bases between. Germline CDR1 reads WNHNN; CDR2 reads SYGVQD (reference sequence). For the CDR3, the DNA is TGCGCCAGCAGTGACTCGGGACACAAGAACACCGGGGAGCTGTTTTTT. It yields the protein CASSDSGHKNTGELFF.

Many counts were recorded for this clonotype. The chain uses TRBV20-1 and TRBJ1-2, with 7 bases that match TRBD1. This CDR3 spans 13 amino acids. J gave up 2 bases and V 5 bases, and 5 bases lay outside the gene matches. The germline V gene has CDR1 DFQATT and CDR2 SNEGSKA (reference sequence). CDR3 nucleotides: TGCAGTGCTCAAGTACAGGGGAACTATGGCTACACCTTC. This gives the protein CSAQVQGNYGYTF.

V usage is TRBV20-1 and J usage is TRBJ1-2, with 7 bases fitting TRBD1. The CDR3 loop spans 13 amino acids. Germline CDR1 DFQATT, CDR2 SNEGSKA (reference sequence). V shed 4 bases and J 4 bases; nucleotides not matched to a gene: 6. CDR3 bases: TGCAGTGCTACCCAACAGGGGATCTATGGCTACACCTTC. This gives the protein CSATQQGIYGYTF.

This clonotype was seen ten or more times. The rearrangement uses TRBV9 and TRBJ1-2; D perhaps matches TRBD1 (6 bases). This CDR3 has 14 amino acids. Germline lookup yields CDR1 SGDLS and CDR2 YYNGEE. V lost 3 bases, J lost 8 bases, and 17 bases lay in between. CDR3 loop: CASSAQGRGGGYTF. The CDR3 bases are TGTGCCAGCAGCGCCCAGGGGAGAGGAGGGGGCTACACCTTC.

In its sample, this clonotype was seen many times. The gene calls are TRBV19 and TRBJ1-4; tentative D call: TRBD1 (5 bases). Germline values: CDR1 LNHDA, CDR2 SQIVND (reference sequence). Trimming left V 7 bases short and J 8 bases short, with 17 bases between. There are 14 residues in the CDR3. CDR3: CASTRGRLQEKLFF. CDR3 nucleotide sequence: TGTGCCAGTACCCGGGGACGGTTGCAGGAAAAACTGTTTTTT.